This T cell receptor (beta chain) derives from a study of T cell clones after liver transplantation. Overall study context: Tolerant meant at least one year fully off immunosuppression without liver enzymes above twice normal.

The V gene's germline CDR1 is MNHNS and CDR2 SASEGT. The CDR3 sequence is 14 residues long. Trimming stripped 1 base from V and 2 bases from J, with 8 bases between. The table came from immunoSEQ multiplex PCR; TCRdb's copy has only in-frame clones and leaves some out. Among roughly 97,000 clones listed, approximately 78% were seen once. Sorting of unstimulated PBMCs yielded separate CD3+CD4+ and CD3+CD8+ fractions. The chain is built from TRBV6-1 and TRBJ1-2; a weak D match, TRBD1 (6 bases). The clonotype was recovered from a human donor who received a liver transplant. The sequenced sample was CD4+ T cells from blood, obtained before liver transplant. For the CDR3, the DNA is TGTGCCAGCAGTGAAGTTACAGGGAACTATGGCTACACCTTC. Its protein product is CASSEVTGNYGYTF.